The text below deals with one TCR beta chain. Unique molecular identifiers were present on the cDNA, and a universal primer site came from template switching. One entry per CDR3 protein results from TCRdb running MiXCR on the 5' RACE reads. The sample includes 700,000 to 950,000 distinct CDR3 sequences, approximately 13% of them seen just once. These data come from a study of identical twins. Trimming pared 3 bases from V and 7 bases from J, leaving 15 bases between. The CDR3 spans 14 residues. These same records also appear under a second study, on yellow fever vaccine responses in identical twins. This second report adds: Twins reportedly had a vaccine T cell response that seemed partly convergent, partly personalized.

Sample: PBMCs. This receptor was obtained from a woman aged 18-29 years in good health. The chain employs TRBV12-3 or TRBV12-4 and TRBJ1-2; the D gene is possibly TRBD1 (6 bases). In nucleotides, the CDR3 is TGTGCCAGCAGTTTGGGGGACATGGGGCCTGGCTACACCTTC. It translates to CASSLGDMGPGYTF.